These 22 T cell receptor beta chains were all obtained from the same sample, sequenced in a study of OX40 agonist ivuxolimab in advanced cancers. Library generation was performed with the immunoSEQ multiplex PCR assay. TCRdb obtained this table from immuneACCESS and retained in-frame rearrangements with V and J assigned. These tables miss some clones; where compared with another copy, unresolved V genes account for less than half of the shortfall, and the remainder is unexplained. The sample yields 55,000 to 65,000 clones; 82% were counted once. Together, the top ten hold roughly 0.53% of the sample. The specimen was CD4+ or CD8+ T cells sorted from blood, collected in a trial of the OX40 agonist ivuxolimab. The receptor source for this set is an adult with an advanced solid tumor such as melanoma, head and neck, liver or kidney cancer.

The J gene is TRBJ1-1, the V gene TRBV18; D is perhaps TRBD1 (5 bases). Germline V CDR1 and CDR2: KGHSH, LQKENI. CDR3 length: 14 residues. V was pared by 10 bases and J by 0 bases, with 15 bases between. The CDR3 protein is CATAEGELNTEAFF. For the CDR3, the DNA is TGTGCCACCGCAGAAGGGGAGCTGAACACTGAAGCTTTCTTT.

The DNA of the CDR3 is TGTGCCAGCAGTGAAGAACAGGGGGCAGAGACCCAGTACTTC. Its translation: CASSEEQGAETQYF. J is TRBJ2-5 and V is TRBV2; 9 bases fit TRBD1. The ends lost 1 base at V and 4 bases at J; junction bases unmatched: 1. This CDR3 contains 14 residues. CDR1 is SNHLY, CDR2 FYNNEI, per germline.

The chain is built from TRBV10-3 and TRBJ2-7; possibly TRBD2 for D (6 bases). The CDR3 runs to 13 residues. Deletions cut 8 bases from V and 4 bases from J, with 15 bases between. Germline lookup yields CDR1 ENHRY and CDR2 SYGVKD. Here the CDR3 reads CAIGRLDSYEQYF. The CDR3 nucleotides read TGTGCCATCGGCCGACTAGATTCGTACGAGCAGTACTTC.

This chain's CDR3 is CAISRDRGPSEQYF. The CDR3 DNA reads as TGTGCCATCAGTAGGGACAGGGGGCCTAGCGAGCAGTACTTC. The chain links TRBV10-3 to TRBJ2-5, with 12 bases aligning to TRBD1. The assigned J gene may be wrong: the sequence end matches TRBJ2-7 better. The CDR3 length is 14 residues. Germline lookup yields CDR1 ENHRY and CDR2 SYGVKD.

The chain uses TRBV7-9 and TRBJ2-1; tentatively, D is TRBD1 (6 bases). The germline CDR1 and CDR2 sequences are SEHNR and FQNEAQ (reference sequence). The V end was cut by 0 bases, the J end by 10 bases, with 13 bases between. The length of the CDR3 is 14 residues. The CDR3 DNA reads as TGTGCCAGCAGCTTAGCGGTTACAGGGTTGGAGCAGTTCTTC. This sequence encodes CASSLAVTGLEQFF.

The chain employs TRBV10-3 and TRBJ2-1, with 11 bases fitting TRBD1. The CDR3 covers 16 residues. Losses at the gene ends were 4 bases for V and 8 bases for J; bases not matched to a gene: 10. Germline assignment: CDR1 ENHRY and CDR2 SYGVKD. CDR3 residues: CAISGLGQGVTDEQFF. The CDR3 DNA reads TGTGCCATCAGTGGGTTGGGACAGGGGGTTACGGATGAGCAGTTCTTC.

The rearrangement links TRBV18 to TRBJ1-1, with D unclear. V lost 2 bases to trimming and J lost 3 bases, with 4 bases between them. Germline loops: CDR1 KGHSH, CDR2 LQKENI. The length of the CDR3 is 12 residues. The CDR3 region has the DNA TGTGCCAGCTCACCAGGAGACACTGAAGCTTTCTTT. Translating gives CASSPGDTEAFF.

V is TRBV11-1 and J is TRBJ2-3; TRBD2 agrees at 9 bases. The CDR3 is 16 amino acids. CDR1 is SGHAT and CDR2 is FQDESV in the germline V gene (reference sequence). Trimming at V came to 8 bases and at J to 2 bases, leaving 11 bases not matched to a gene. The CDR3: CASGMGLAGLTDTQYF. The CDR3 DNA sequence: TGTGCCAGCGGCATGGGGCTAGCGGGACTCACAGATACGCAGTATTTT. The whole variable domain, remainder taken from reference TRBV11-1 and TRBJ2-3, is EAEVAQSPRYKITEKSQAVAFWCDPISGHATLYWYRQILGQGPELLVQFQDESVVDDSQLPKDRFSAERLKGVDSTLKIQPAELGDSAMYLCASGMGLAGLTDTQYFGPGTRLTVL.

The chain combines TRBV5-4 with TRBJ2-3; possible D gene TRBD1, 6 bases. Germline V gene data show CDR1 as SGHNT and CDR2 as YYREEE (reference sequence). This CDR3 has 17 amino acids. V lost 4 bases to trimming and J lost 2 bases, with 20 bases between them. The CDR3, as DNA: TGTGCCAGCAGCCCGGCAGCAGGGGAAACGGCCACAGATACGCAGTATTTT. It is translated as CASSPAAGETATDTQYF. Supplemented by reference TRBV5-4 and TRBJ2-3, the full variable domain reads ETGVTQSPTHLIKTRGQQVTLRCSSQSGHNTVSWYQQALGQGPQFIFQYYREEENGRGNFPPRFSGLQFPNYSSELNVNALELDDSALYLCASSPAAGETATDTQYFGPGTRLTVL.

This chain connects TRBV9 to TRBJ1-1, with D possibly matching TRBD1 (5 bases). V gave up 0 bases and J gave up 3 bases, with 12 bases separating them. Per germline, CDR1 SGDLS and CDR2 YYNGEE. This CDR3 has 15 amino acids. The CDR3 bases are TGTGCCAGCAGCGTAGGCGGGGCGTGGGACACTGAAGCTTTCTTT. Its translation: CASSVGGAWDTEAFF.

This clone turned up a few times. The V call is TRBV7-2, the J call TRBJ2-1, with 7 bases aligning to TRBD2. The CDR3 is made up of 15 amino acids. Germline values: CDR1 SGHTA, CDR2 FQGNSA. J lost 4 bases, V lost 5 bases, and 8 bases had no gene match. The CDR3 nucleotides are TGTGCCAGCAGCCCTCTAGCGGTGAGTTACAATGAGCAGTTCTTC. Its protein is CASSPLAVSYNEQFF.

The chain employs TRBV7-9 and TRBJ1-1; 7 bases line up with TRBD1. Germline loops: CDR1 SEHNR, CDR2 FQNEAQ (reference sequence). CDR3 length: 14 residues. With V trimmed by 5 bases and J by 1 base, 4 bases remained unmatched. In DNA, the CDR3 is TGTGCCAGCAGCCCCGGGACAGCGAACACTGAAGCTTTCTTT. Translating it yields CASSPGTANTEAFF. Filled out from reference TRBV7-9 and TRBJ1-1, the complete variable domain reads DTGVSQNPRHKITKRGQNVTFRCDPISEHNRLYWYRQTLGQGPEFLTYFQNEAQLEKSRLLSDRFSAERPKGSFSTLEIQRTEQGDSAMYLCASSPGTANTEAFFGQGTRLTVV.

For the CDR3, the DNA is TGTGCCAGCACAATACGGGACTTCCAAGAGACCCAGTACTTC. This codes for CASTIRDFQETQYF. The chain carries TRBV5-8 and TRBJ2-5; tentatively, D is TRBD2 (6 bases). Germline assignment: CDR1 SGHTS and CDR2 YDEGEE. With 6 bases removed from V and 1 base from J, the gap between germline ends came to 13 bases. This CDR3 is built from 14 residues.

The J gene is TRBJ2-7, the V gene TRBV29-1; 8 nucleotides line up with TRBD2. Losses at the gene ends were 7 bases for V and 5 bases for J; bases not matched to a gene: 4. CDR1 is SQVTM, CDR2 ANQGSEA, per germline. The CDR3 loop spans 11 amino acids. The chain's CDR3 is CSASGGNEQYF. For the CDR3, the DNA is TGCAGCGCCTCGGGAGGGAACGAGCAGTACTTC.

The rearrangement links TRBV6-7 to TRBJ2-5; D possibly matches TRBD1 or TRBD2 (5 bases each). TRBV6-7 falls under the ORF class, with uncertain function. The germline V and J ends were trimmed by 6 bases and 5 bases, with 22 bases remaining between them. This CDR3 is 16 amino acids long. In DNA, the CDR3 is TGTGCCAGCAGAGGGGCGCGGGTTCCGAACGAGGAGACCCAGTACTTC. This codes for CASRGARVPNEETQYF.

The chain uses TRBV7-7 and TRBJ2-5, with TRBD2 matching over 10 bases. The CDR3 has 14 amino acids. Looked up from germline, CDR1 is SSHAT and CDR2 is FNYEAQ (reference sequence). In DNA form, the CDR3 reads TGTGCTAGCGCCTTGACTAGCGGGCAAGAGACCCAGTACTTC. This gives the protein CASALTSGQETQYF.

This chain uses TRBV19 with TRBJ2-1; 8 positions match TRBD2. Unmatched junction bases numbered 5, after V lost 1 base and J lost 3 bases. This CDR3 contains 16 residues. Germline CDR1 LNHDA, CDR2 SQIVND (reference sequence). In DNA form, the CDR3 reads TGTGCCAGTAGTATAGGGGCGGGGACTAGCTACAATGAGCAGTTCTTC. Protein sequence: CASSIGAGTSYNEQFF.

The gene calls are TRBV5-6 and TRBJ1-1; a weak D match, TRBD1 (6 bases). Looked up from germline, CDR1 is SGHDT and CDR2 is YYEEEE. There are 14 residues in the CDR3. Trimming pared 2 bases from V and 2 bases from J, leaving 10 bases between. CDR3 coding DNA: TGTGCCAGCAGCTTTTCGGGGGCCAACACTGAAGCTTTCTTT. Amino acids: CASSFSGANTEAFF. Full variable domain (rest looked up from reference TRBV5-6 and TRBJ1-1): DAGVTQSPTHLIKTRGQQVTLRCSPKSGHDTVSWYQQALGQGPQFIFQYYEEEERQRGNFPDRFSGHQFPNYSSELNVNALLLGDSALYLCASSFSGANTEAFFGQGTRLTVV.

The chain carries TRBV7-2 and TRBJ2-1; 11 bases are a match to TRBD2. The CDR3 is made up of 14 amino acids. Germline V gene data show CDR1 as SGHTA and CDR2 as FQGNSA. J gave up 8 bases and V 4 bases, and 4 bases lay outside the gene matches. The CDR3 DNA follows: TGTGCCAGCAGCTGGGTAGCGGGAGGGGATGAGCAGTTCTTC. The encoded protein is CASSWVAGGDEQFF.

This clone was detected once. The chain is built from TRBV28 and TRBJ2-5; 7 nucleotides match TRBD2. V trimming: 6 bases; J trimming: 6 bases; junction bases outside the gene matches: 10. Germline V gene sequence: CDR1 MDHEN, CDR2 SYDVKM. The CDR3 loop spans 14 amino acids. CDR3 amino acids: CASSPGGSGKTQYF. The CDR3 nucleotides read TGTGCCAGCAGCCCAGGCGGGAGTGGAAAGACCCAGTACTTC.

The genes are TRBV20-1 and TRBJ1-1, with no clear D. Per germline, CDR1 DFQATT and CDR2 SNEGSKA (reference sequence). Trimming left V 3 bases short and J 13 bases short, with 12 bases between. The CDR3 loop spans 10 amino acids. CDR3 loop: CSARAPGDFF. CDR3 in DNA: TGCAGTGCTAGGGCCCCAGGTGATTTCTTT.

This chain joins TRBV19 and TRBJ2-1; D remains unclear. Trimming pared 3 bases from V and 5 bases from J, leaving 14 bases between. Germline CDR1 reads LNHDA; CDR2 reads SQIVND (reference sequence). This CDR3 comprises 15 residues. In nucleotides, the CDR3 is TGTGCCAGTAGTATGGGCCAGGAATACCACAATGAGCAGTTCTTC. Translated: CASSMGQEYHNEQFF.